One T cell receptor beta chain is described in this entry. Its cognate antigen is unknown. TCRdb reprocessed the 5' RACE reads, keeping one entry per CDR3 protein, no DNA. In all, the sample yields 350,000 to 400,000 distinct CDR3 sequences. The sample originates from a study of T cells expressing NK-cell markers. The CDR3 runs 12 residues. CDR1 is SNHLY, CDR2 FYNNEI, per germline. The study, taken as a whole, reports: Once again these clonotypes came out on top in the CD3+CD56-NKG2C+ fraction of a few donors.

The sequencing input was blood T cells: a sorted CD56 or NKG2C T cell subset, CD4+ or CD8+ T cells, or bulk PBMC T cells (not recorded which). The TCR was taken from a woman aged 45-60 years in good health. This chain joins TRBV2 and TRBJ2-1. CDR3 in amino acids: CASSEEASEQFF.